The sequence of this T cell receptor (beta chain) was determined in a study of blood T cell repertoires in COVID-19. About the research overall: The samples span acute and convalescent COVID-19 from the United States, Italy and Spain. PBMCs, B-cell-depleted T cells, or T cells provided the cDNA or gDNA that made up the material.

V was clipped by 8 bases and J by 0 bases, with 6 bases between them. In germline, CDR1 is SGHTA, CDR2 FQGTGA. The CDR3 spans 12 residues. Enrollment of patients from Seattle took place during active infection, with longitudinal follow-up. In the original analysis: It was from reference gene primer amplification that nucleated cell counts were estimated. Some clones are missing from TCRdb's copy, which holds only in-frame ones; the method was immunoSEQ multiplex PCR. V and J calls and clone size are those listed in that table; D and trimming were worked out from the DNA. The sample lists 380,000 or so clones; about 88% were seen once.

This TCR was recovered from a woman aged 55-69 years with COVID-19, enrolled during active disease. The material sequenced was peripheral blood. The chain couples TRBV7-3 to TRBJ2-3; D is possibly TRBD2 (5 bases). The CDR3 reads CASGESTDTQYF. The CDR3 DNA reads TGTGCCAGCGGGGAGAGCACAGATACGCAGTATTTT.